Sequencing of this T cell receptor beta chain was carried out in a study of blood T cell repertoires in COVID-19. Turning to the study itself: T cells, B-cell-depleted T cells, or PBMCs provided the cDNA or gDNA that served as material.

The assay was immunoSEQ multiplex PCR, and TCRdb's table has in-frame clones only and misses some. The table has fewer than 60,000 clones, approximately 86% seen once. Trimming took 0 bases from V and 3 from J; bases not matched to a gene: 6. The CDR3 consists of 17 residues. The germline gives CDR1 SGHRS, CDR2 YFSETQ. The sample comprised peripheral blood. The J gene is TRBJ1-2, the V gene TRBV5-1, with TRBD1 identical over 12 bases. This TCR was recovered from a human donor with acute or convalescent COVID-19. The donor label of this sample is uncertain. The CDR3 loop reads CASSLAGTGGADYGYTF. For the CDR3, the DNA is TGCGCCAGCAGCTTGGCCGGGACAGGGGGCGCGGACTATGGCTACACCTTC.